Listed here is a single T cell receptor beta chain. Sequencing was performed with immunoSEQ multiplex PCR; in TCRdb, only in-frame clones are kept and a portion is missing. The sample consists of over 100,000 clones, 92% of them appearing once. V lost 3 bases, J lost 4 bases, and 10 bases lay in between. Germline V gene lookup returns CDR1 PRHDT and CDR2 FYEKMQ (reference sequence). This CDR3 comprises 14 residues. These data come from a study of control samples from healthy donors and cancer patients. The TCR sequence derives from a man aged 18 to 30 in good health. V usage is TRBV13 and J usage is TRBJ1-3; D is possibly TRBD1 (5 bases). The sequencing input was blood. The CDR3 loop is CASSLRQSGNTIYF. The CDR3 region has the DNA TGTGCCAGCAGCTTGAGACAGTCCGGAAACACCATATATTTT.